Listed below are T cell receptor beta chains from one sample, sequenced in a study of blood T cell repertoires in COVID-19. Here immunoSEQ multiplex PCR was the method, and the copy in TCRdb shows in-frame clones only, minus some. The sample shows about 310,000 clones, roughly 90% of them seen only once. The sample taken for sequencing was peripheral blood. The receptors here all came from a woman under 40 with COVID-19, enrolled during active disease. Each CDR3 is given with its conserved first and last residue. D genes are given only for firm matches. Size is stated for part of the rows, as once, few or many counts, or as a class when the clone is expanded.

v_call: TRBV5-1
d_call: -
j_call: TRBJ1-3
clone_size: -
cdr3_aa: CASSTEGGNTIYF
cdr3_nt: TGCGCCAGCAGCACAGAGGGTGGAAACACCATATATTTT

v_call: TRBV5-1
d_call: TRBD1
j_call: TRBJ2-7
clone_size: -
cdr3_aa: CASSLKPQEGAGYSYEQYF
cdr3_nt: TGCGCCAGCAGCTTGAAGCCCCAAGAGGGGGCAGGATACTCCTACGAGCAGTACTTC

v_call: TRBV19
d_call: TRBD1
j_call: TRBJ1-2
clone_size: -
cdr3_aa: CASRTGRGGYTF
cdr3_nt: TGTGCCAGTAGGACAGGGCGCGGTGGCTACACCTTC

v_call: TRBV14
d_call: -
j_call: TRBJ1-4
clone_size: -
cdr3_aa: CASSQGPGTYEEKLFF
cdr3_nt: TGTGCCAGCAGCCAAGGTCCAGGGACATATGAAGAAAAACTGTTTTTT

v_call: TRBV6-1
d_call: TRBD1
j_call: TRBJ1-1
clone_size: -
cdr3_aa: CASSESQGFGAFF
cdr3_nt: TGTGCCAGCAGTGAGTCACAGGGGTTTGGAGCTTTCTTT

v_call: TRBV25-1
d_call: TRBD1
j_call: TRBJ2-2
clone_size: once
cdr3_aa: CASSRDSRNTGELFF
cdr3_nt: TGTGCCAGCAGTCGGGACAGCAGGAACACCGGGGAGCTGTTTTTT

v_call: TRBV19
d_call: TRBD2
j_call: TRBJ2-3
clone_size: -
cdr3_aa: CASSIEVLAGGPSVVVLTDTQYF
cdr3_nt: TGTGCCAGTAGTATAGAGGTTCTAGCGGGAGGGCCCTCCGTGGTAGTTCTCACAGATACGCAGTATTTT

v_call: TRBV3-1/TRBV3-2
d_call: TRBD2
j_call: TRBJ2-1
clone_size: few
cdr3_aa: CASSQDRRGGVDNEQFF
cdr3_nt: TGTGCCAGCAGCCAAGATCGGCGGGGAGGGGTGGACAATGAGCAGTTCTTC

v_call: TRBV28
d_call: -
j_call: TRBJ1-1
clone_size: -
cdr3_aa: CASSLTAGITEAFF
cdr3_nt: TGTGCCAGCAGCCTAACGGCAGGGATCACTGAAGCTTTCTTT

v_call: TRBV5-4
d_call: TRBD1
j_call: TRBJ1-1
clone_size: -
cdr3_aa: CASSPGQGNTEAFF
cdr3_nt: TGTGCCAGCAGCCCGGGACAGGGGAATACTGAAGCTTTCTTT

v_call: TRBV24-1
d_call: -
j_call: TRBJ1-1
clone_size: -
cdr3_aa: CATSKANTEAFF
cdr3_nt: TGTGCCACCAGTAAAGCGAACACTGAAGCTTTCTTT

v_call: TRBV5-6
d_call: -
j_call: TRBJ2-7
clone_size: -
cdr3_aa: CASSLVGIYEQYF
cdr3_nt: TGTGCCAGCAGCTTGGTCGGGATCTACGAGCAGTACTTC

v_call: TRBV29-1
d_call: -
j_call: TRBJ2-1
clone_size: -
cdr3_aa: CSADSYNEQFF
cdr3_nt: TGCAGCGCGGACAGCTACAATGAGCAGTTCTTC

v_call: TRBV19
d_call: TRBD2
j_call: TRBJ2-5
clone_size: -
cdr3_aa: CASSILGASGEETQYF
cdr3_nt: TGTGCCAGTAGTATCCTTGGTGCTAGCGGGGAAGAGACCCAGTACTTC

v_call: TRBV15
d_call: TRBD2
j_call: TRBJ2-1
clone_size: -
cdr3_aa: CATSSPGTSGRTVEQFF
cdr3_nt: TGTGCCACCAGCAGCCCCGGGACTAGCGGGAGAACCGTTGAGCAGTTCTTC

v_call: TRBV6-6
d_call: TRBD1
j_call: TRBJ1-5
clone_size: -
cdr3_aa: CASRGQGATQPQHF
cdr3_nt: TGTGCCAGCCGGGGACAGGGGGCGACTCAGCCCCAGCATTTT

v_call: TRBV27
d_call: -
j_call: TRBJ1-6
clone_size: -
cdr3_aa: CASSLFQIGLGSPLHF
cdr3_nt: TGTGCCAGCAGTTTATTTCAAATCGGGTTAGGATCACCCCTCCACTTT

v_call: TRBV10-3
d_call: TRBD2
j_call: TRBJ2-3
clone_size: -
cdr3_aa: CATSTGTSGTDTQYF
cdr3_nt: TGTGCCACCTCCACCGGGACTAGCGGGACAGATACGCAGTATTTT

v_call: TRBV6-1
d_call: TRBD2
j_call: TRBJ2-3
clone_size: -
cdr3_aa: CASTPSGRVTDTQYF
cdr3_nt: TGTGCCAGCACCCCTAGCGGGAGGGTTACAGATACGCAGTATTTT

v_call: TRBV29-1
d_call: -
j_call: TRBJ2-2
clone_size: -
cdr3_aa: CSVEGRTNTGELFF
cdr3_nt: TGCAGCGTTGAAGGCAGAACGAACACCGGGGAGCTGTTTTTT

v_call: TRBV28
d_call: TRBD1
j_call: TRBJ1-2
clone_size: -
cdr3_aa: CASRPGTGGHYGYTF
cdr3_nt: TGTGCCAGCAGACCCGGGACAGGGGGTCACTATGGCTACACCTTC

v_call: TRBV5-5
d_call: -
j_call: TRBJ1-1
clone_size: -
cdr3_aa: CASSFATRRDTEAFF
cdr3_nt: TGTGCCAGCAGCTTTGCAACCCGGAGGGACACTGAAGCTTTCTTT

v_call: TRBV18
d_call: -
j_call: TRBJ1-3
clone_size: few
cdr3_aa: CASSAMTEPSGNTIYF
cdr3_nt: TGTGCCAGCTCAGCTATGACAGAGCCCTCTGGAAACACCATATATTTT

v_call: TRBV7-9
d_call: -
j_call: TRBJ2-7
clone_size: few
cdr3_aa: CASSLADGAVRVEQYF
cdr3_nt: TGTGCCAGCAGCTTAGCGGATGGGGCAGTTAGGGTCGAGCAGTACTTC

v_call: TRBV24-1
d_call: -
j_call: TRBJ2-1
clone_size: -
cdr3_aa: CATSDGDNYNEQFF
cdr3_nt: TGTGCCACCAGTGATGGGGACAATTACAATGAGCAGTTCTTC

v_call: TRBV6-5
d_call: TRBD2
j_call: TRBJ2-2
clone_size: -
cdr3_aa: CATQRGGGELFF
cdr3_nt: TGTGCCACCCAGCGCGGGGGCGGGGAGCTGTTTTTT

v_call: TRBV24-1
d_call: TRBD1
j_call: TRBJ2-6
clone_size: -
cdr3_aa: CATSERTGARGANVLTF
cdr3_nt: TGTGCCACCAGTGAGAGGACAGGGGCTAGGGGGGCCAACGTCCTGACTTTC

v_call: TRBV5-1
d_call: TRBD2
j_call: TRBJ2-7
clone_size: once
cdr3_aa: CASSSIEAGGLEQYF
cdr3_nt: TGCGCCAGCAGCTCGATAGAAGCGGGAGGCCTCGAGCAGTACTTC

v_call: TRBV7-6
d_call: TRBD1
j_call: TRBJ1-6
clone_size: -
cdr3_aa: CASSTGPGTGSNSPLHF
cdr3_nt: TGTGCCAGCAGCACAGGTCCCGGGACAGGGTCCAATTCACCCCTCCACTTT

v_call: TRBV2
d_call: -
j_call: TRBJ2-7
clone_size: -
cdr3_aa: CASSAGQFYEQYF
cdr3_nt: TGTGCCAGCAGTGCGGGACAATTCTACGAGCAGTACTTC

v_call: TRBV30
d_call: -
j_call: TRBJ1-3
clone_size: once
cdr3_aa: CAWRVHSGNTIYF
cdr3_nt: TGTGCCTGGAGGGTACACTCTGGAAACACCATATATTTT

v_call: TRBV5-1
d_call: -
j_call: TRBJ1-2
clone_size: once
cdr3_aa: CASSSTGAYGYTF
cdr3_nt: TGCGCCAGCAGCTCGACAGGAGCCTATGGCTACACCTTC

v_call: TRBV20-1
d_call: TRBD1
j_call: TRBJ1-2
clone_size: -
cdr3_aa: CSAWTGGGYTF
cdr3_nt: TGCAGTGCCTGGACAGGGGGAGGCTACACCTTC

v_call: TRBV29-1
d_call: -
j_call: TRBJ1-5
clone_size: -
cdr3_aa: CSLPGGGARQPQHF
cdr3_nt: TGCAGCCTCCCGGGAGGGGGAGCCAGGCAGCCCCAGCATTTT

v_call: TRBV28
d_call: -
j_call: TRBJ2-2
clone_size: -
cdr3_aa: CASSHRGGTGELFF
cdr3_nt: TGTGCCAGCAGTCACAGAGGGGGAACCGGGGAGCTGTTTTTT

v_call: TRBV19
d_call: TRBD1
j_call: TRBJ1-4
clone_size: -
cdr3_aa: CASNAPGQGRGKLFF
cdr3_nt: TGTGCCAGTAACGCACCGGGACAGGGCAGGGGAAAACTGTTTTTT

v_call: TRBV5-4
d_call: TRBD2
j_call: TRBJ2-7
clone_size: -
cdr3_aa: CASSSGLAYEQYF
cdr3_nt: TGTGCCAGCAGCTCCGGACTAGCCTACGAGCAGTACTTC

v_call: TRBV18
d_call: TRBD1
j_call: TRBJ2-1
clone_size: once
cdr3_aa: CASSPPGTANNEQFF
cdr3_nt: TGTGCCAGCTCACCCCCCGGGACAGCTAACAATGAGCAGTTCTTC

v_call: TRBV30
d_call: -
j_call: TRBJ2-7
clone_size: -
cdr3_aa: CAWSPSGAEQYF
cdr3_nt: TGTGCCTGGAGTCCCTCAGGGGCCGAGCAGTACTTC

v_call: TRBV6-5
d_call: -
j_call: TRBJ1-1
clone_size: -
cdr3_aa: CASSRGQNTEAFF
cdr3_nt: TGTGCCAGCAGTCGAGGACAAAACACTGAAGCTTTCTTT